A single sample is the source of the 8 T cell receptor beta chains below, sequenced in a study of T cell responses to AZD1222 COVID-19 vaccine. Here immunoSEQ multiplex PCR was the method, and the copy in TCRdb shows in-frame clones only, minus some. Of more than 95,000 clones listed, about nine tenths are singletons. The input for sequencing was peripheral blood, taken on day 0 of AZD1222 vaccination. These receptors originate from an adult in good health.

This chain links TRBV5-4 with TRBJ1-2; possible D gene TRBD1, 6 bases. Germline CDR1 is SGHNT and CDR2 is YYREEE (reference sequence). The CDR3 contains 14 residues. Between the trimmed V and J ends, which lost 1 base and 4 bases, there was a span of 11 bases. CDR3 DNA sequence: TGTGCCAGCAGCTTGCCAGGGGTAGGCTATGGCTACACCTTC. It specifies CASSLPGVGYGYTF.

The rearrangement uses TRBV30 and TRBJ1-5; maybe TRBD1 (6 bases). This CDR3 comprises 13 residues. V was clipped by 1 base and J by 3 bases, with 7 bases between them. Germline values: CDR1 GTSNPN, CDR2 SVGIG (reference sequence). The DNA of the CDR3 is TGTGCCTGGAGTGCAGGGGACAATCAGCCCCAGCATTTT. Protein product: CAWSAGDNQPQHF.

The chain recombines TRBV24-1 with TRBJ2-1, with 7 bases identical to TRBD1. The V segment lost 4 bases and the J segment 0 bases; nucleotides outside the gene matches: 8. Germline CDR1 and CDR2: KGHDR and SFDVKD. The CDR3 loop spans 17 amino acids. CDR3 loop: CATSERQGLGSYNEQFF. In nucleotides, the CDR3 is TGTGCCACCAGTGAGAGACAGGGTCTGGGCTCCTACAATGAGCAGTTCTTC.

The CDR3 sequence is CASSSPEVDEQFF. Written as DNA, the CDR3 is TGTGCCAGCAGCTCCCCGGAAGTTGATGAGCAGTTCTTC. The chain employs TRBV5-4 and TRBJ2-1; D is unclear. With 3 bases removed from V and 8 bases from J, the gap between germline ends came to 12 bases. Germline V gene lookup returns CDR1 SGHNT and CDR2 YYREEE (reference sequence). The CDR3 is made up of 13 amino acids.

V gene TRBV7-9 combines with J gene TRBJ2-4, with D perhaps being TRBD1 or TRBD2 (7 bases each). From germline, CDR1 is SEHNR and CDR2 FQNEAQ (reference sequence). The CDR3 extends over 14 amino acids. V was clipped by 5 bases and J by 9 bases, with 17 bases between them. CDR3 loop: CASSPQGGGVIQYF. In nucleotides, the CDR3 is TGTGCCAGCAGCCCCCAGGGGGGGGGAGTCATTCAGTACTTC.

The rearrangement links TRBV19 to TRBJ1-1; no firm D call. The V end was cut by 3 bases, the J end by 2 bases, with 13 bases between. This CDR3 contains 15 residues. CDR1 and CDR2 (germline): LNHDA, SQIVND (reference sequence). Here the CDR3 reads CASSIPGRPNTEAFF. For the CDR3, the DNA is TGTGCCAGTAGTATCCCAGGACGGCCAAACACTGAAGCTTTCTTT.

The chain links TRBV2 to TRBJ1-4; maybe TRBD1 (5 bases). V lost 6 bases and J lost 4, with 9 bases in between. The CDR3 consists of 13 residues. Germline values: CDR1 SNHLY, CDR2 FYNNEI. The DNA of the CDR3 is TGTGCCAGCAGATGGGGGGTTAATGAAAAACTGTTTTTT. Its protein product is CASRWGVNEKLFF.

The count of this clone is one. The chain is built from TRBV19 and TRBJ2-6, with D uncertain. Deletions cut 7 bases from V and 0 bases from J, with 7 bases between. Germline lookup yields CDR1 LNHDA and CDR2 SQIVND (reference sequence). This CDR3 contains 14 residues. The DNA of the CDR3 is TGTGCCAGTATGGGTTACTCTGGGGCCAACGTCCTGACTTTC. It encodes CASMGYSGANVLTF.